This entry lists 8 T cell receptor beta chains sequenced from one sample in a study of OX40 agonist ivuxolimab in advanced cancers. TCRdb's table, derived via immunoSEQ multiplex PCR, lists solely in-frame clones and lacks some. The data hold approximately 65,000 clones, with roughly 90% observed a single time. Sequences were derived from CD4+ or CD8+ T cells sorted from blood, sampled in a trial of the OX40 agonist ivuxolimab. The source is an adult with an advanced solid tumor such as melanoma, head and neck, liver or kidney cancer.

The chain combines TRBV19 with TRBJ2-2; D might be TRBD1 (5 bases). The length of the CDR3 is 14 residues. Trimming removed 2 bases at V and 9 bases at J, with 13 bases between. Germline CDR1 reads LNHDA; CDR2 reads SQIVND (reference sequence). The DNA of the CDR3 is TGTGCCAGTAGTATATTAGGGGTAAACAGGGAGCTGTTTTTT. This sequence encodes CASSILGVNRELFF.

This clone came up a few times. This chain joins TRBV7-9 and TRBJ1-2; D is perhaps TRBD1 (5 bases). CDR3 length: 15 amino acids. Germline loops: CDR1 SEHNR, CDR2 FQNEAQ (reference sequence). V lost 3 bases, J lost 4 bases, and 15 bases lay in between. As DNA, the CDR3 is TGTGCCAGCAGCTTCCAATACGGGGCGAGCTATGGCTACACCTTC. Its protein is CASSFQYGASYGYTF. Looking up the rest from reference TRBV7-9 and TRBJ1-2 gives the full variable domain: DTGVSQNPRHKITKRGQNVTFRCDPISEHNRLYWYRQTLGQGPEFLTYFQNEAQLEKSRLLSDRFSAERPKGSFSTLEIQRTEQGDSAMYLCASSFQYGASYGYTFGSGTRLTVV.

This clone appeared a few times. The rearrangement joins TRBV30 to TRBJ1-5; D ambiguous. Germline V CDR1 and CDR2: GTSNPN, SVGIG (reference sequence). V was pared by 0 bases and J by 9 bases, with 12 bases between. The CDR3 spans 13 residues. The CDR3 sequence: CAWSVGLVGPQHF. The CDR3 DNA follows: TGTGCCTGGAGTGTAGGCCTCGTGGGGCCCCAGCATTTT. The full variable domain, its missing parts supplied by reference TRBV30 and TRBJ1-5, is SQTIHQWPATLVQPVGSPLSLECTVEGTSNPNLYWYRQAAGRGLQLLFYSVGIGQISSEVPQNLSASRPQDRQFILSSKKLLLSDSGFYLCAWSVGLVGPQHFGDGTRLSIL.

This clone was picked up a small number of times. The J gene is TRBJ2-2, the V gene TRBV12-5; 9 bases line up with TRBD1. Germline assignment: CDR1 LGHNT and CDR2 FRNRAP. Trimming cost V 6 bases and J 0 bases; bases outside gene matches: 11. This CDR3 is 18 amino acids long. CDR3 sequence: CASGTGTGWKTNTGELFF. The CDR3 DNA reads TGTGCTAGTGGGACCGGGACAGGGTGGAAAACGAACACCGGGGAGCTGTTTTTT.

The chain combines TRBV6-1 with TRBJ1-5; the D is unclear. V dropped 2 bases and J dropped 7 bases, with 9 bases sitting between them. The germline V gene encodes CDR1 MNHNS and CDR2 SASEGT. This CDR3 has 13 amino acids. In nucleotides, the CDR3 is TGTGCCAGCAGTGAAAAGTGGGCCCAGCCCCAGCATTTT. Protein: CASSEKWAQPQHF.

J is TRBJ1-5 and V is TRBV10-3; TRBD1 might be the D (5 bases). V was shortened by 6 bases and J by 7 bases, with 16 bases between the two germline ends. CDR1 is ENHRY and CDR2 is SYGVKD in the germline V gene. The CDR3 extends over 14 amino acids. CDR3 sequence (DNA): TGTGCCATCAGCGTGTCGGGGGATCGACAGCCCCAGCATTTT. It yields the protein CAISVSGDRQPQHF.

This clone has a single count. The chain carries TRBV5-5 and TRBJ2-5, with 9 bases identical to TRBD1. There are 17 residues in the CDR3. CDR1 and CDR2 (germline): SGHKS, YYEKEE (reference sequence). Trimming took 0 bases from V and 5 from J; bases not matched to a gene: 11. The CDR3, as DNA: TGTGCCAGCAGCTTGGGGCGCCTCGGGACAGGGTCCGAGACCCAGTACTTC. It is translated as CASSLGRLGTGSETQYF. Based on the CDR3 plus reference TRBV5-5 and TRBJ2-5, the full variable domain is DAGVTQSPTHLIKTRGQQVTLRCSPISGHKSVSWYQQVLGQGPQFIFQYYEKEERGRGNFPDRFSARQFPNYSSELNVNALLLGDSALYLCASSLGRLGTGSETQYFGPGTRLLVL.

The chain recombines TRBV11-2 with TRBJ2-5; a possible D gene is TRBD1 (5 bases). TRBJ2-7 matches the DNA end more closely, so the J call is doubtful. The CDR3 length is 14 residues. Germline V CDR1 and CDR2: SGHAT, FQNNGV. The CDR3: CASSLLSGLDEQYF. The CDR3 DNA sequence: TGTGCCAGCAGCTTATTATCAGGGCTGGACGAGCAGTACTTC.